A selection of T cell receptor beta chains follows, all from one sample in a study of T cell responses to AZD1222 COVID-19 vaccine. The table came from immunoSEQ multiplex PCR; TCRdb's copy has only in-frame clones and leaves some out. The sample contains about 74,000 clones, approximately 90% of which appear only once. The sequences come from peripheral blood, collected 28 days after the second AZD1222 dose. These receptors came from an adult who received the AZD1222 COVID-19 vaccine. CDR3s include the opening cysteine and the closing phenylalanine or tryptophan. Fields, in order: V gene, J gene, clone size, D gene, CDR3 length, CDR3 protein, CDR3 DNA. The D gene is left open where the match is weak. Clone size, where shown, is once, few, many, or a class for clones that have expanded.

TRBV28	TRBJ1-5	.	.	19	CASSLGLRGVESSNQPQHF	TGTGCCAGCAGTTTAGGGCTTAGGGGGGTAGAGTCCAGCAATCAGCCCCAGCATTTT
TRBV7-6	TRBJ2-1	.	TRBD1	15	CASSSAGTGVNEQFF	TGTGCCAGCAGCTCGGCCGGGACAGGGGTCAATGAGCAGTTCTTC
TRBV18	TRBJ2-3	.	TRBD1	16	CASSPKDRGNTDTQYF	TGTGCCAGCTCACCAAAGGACAGGGGTAATACAGATACGCAGTATTTT
TRBV28	TRBJ1-5	.	TRBD1	15	CASSRSGGAYQPQHF	TGTGCCAGCAGTCGGTCAGGGGGCGCGTATCAGCCCCAGCATTTT
TRBV28	TRBJ1-2	.	.	14	CASSLRDTNYGYTF	TGTGCCAGCAGTTTACGGGACACCAACTATGGCTACACCTTC
TRBV2	TRBJ2-7	.	.	14	CASSEVGGTSEQYF	TGTGCCAGCAGTGAAGTAGGAGGGACGAGCGAGCAGTACTTC
TRBV9	TRBJ2-2	.	TRBD1	15	CASTEQGLNTGELFF	TGTGCCAGCACCGAACAGGGGTTGAACACCGGGGAGCTGTTTTTT
TRBV30	TRBJ2-7	.	TRBD2	15	CAWSGLAELPYEQYF	TGTGCCTGGAGTGGACTAGCGGAGTTGCCCTACGAGCAGTACTTC
TRBV19	TRBJ2-7	.	TRBD2	15	CASSIVSSGRGEQYF	TGTGCCAGTAGTATAGTTTCTAGCGGGAGAGGTGAGCAGTACTTC
TRBV2	TRBJ2-5	once	.	12	CASSRQQETQYF	TGTGCCAGCAGTCGGCAGCAAGAGACCCAGTACTTC
TRBV28	TRBJ2-5	.	TRBD1	12	CATQDRGETQYF	TGTGCCACCCAAGACAGGGGGGAGACCCAGTACTTC
TRBV18	TRBJ1-2	.	TRBD1	15	CASSLGTDNNYGYTF	TGTGCCAGCTCACTTGGGACAGATAATAACTATGGCTACACCTTC
TRBV2	TRBJ1-5	.	TRBD1	15	CASSNQGAANQPQHF	TGTGCCAGCAGTAACCAGGGGGCGGCAAATCAGCCCCAGCATTTT
TRBV3-1/TRBV3-2	TRBJ2-3	.	TRBD2	16	CASSQDLAGRTDTQYF	TGTGCCAGCAGCCAAGATCTAGCGGGACGCACAGATACGCAGTATTTT
TRBV6-4	TRBJ1-1	once	.	14	CASSVDSMNTEAFF	TGTGCCAGCAGTGTCGACAGTATGAACACTGAAGCTTTCTTT
TRBV3-1/TRBV3-2	TRBJ2-2	.	.	18	CASSQSAGSRANTGELFF	TGTGCCAGCAGCCAATCGGCGGGCTCTCGAGCGAACACCGGGGAGCTGTTTTTT
TRBV6-5	TRBJ2-4	.	.	14	CASSSLRAKNIQYF	TGTGCCAGCAGTTCTCTGCGCGCCAAAAACATTCAGTACTTC
TRBV29-1	TRBJ2-3	.	.	14	CSVGETHATDTQYF	TGCAGCGTTGGGGAGACTCACGCCACAGATACGCAGTATTTT
TRBV11-2	TRBJ2-7	.	TRBD1	15	CASSTRGYQTYEQYF	TGTGCCAGCAGCACCAGGGGGTACCAGACCTACGAGCAGTACTTC
TRBV7-8	TRBJ1-6	.	.	14	CASSLAAQNSPLHF	TGTGCCAGCAGCTTAGCTGCGCAAAATTCACCCCTCCACTTT
TRBV5-1	TRBJ2-7	.	TRBD1	14	CASSFGTGSYEQYF	TGCGCCAGCAGCTTTGGGACAGGCTCCTACGAGCAGTACTTC
TRBV29-1	TRBJ2-7	.	.	14	CSVEGDSDPYEQYF	TGCAGCGTTGAAGGAGACAGCGACCCCTACGAGCAGTACTTC
TRBV7-3	TRBJ1-1	.	TRBD1	17	CASSPGQGWVRHTEAFF	TGTGCCAGCAGCCCCGGACAGGGATGGGTCCGGCACACTGAAGCTTTCTTT
TRBV6-2/TRBV6-3	TRBJ2-7	once	.	13	CASSQTSIHEQYF	TGTGCCAGCAGCCAAACTAGCATCCACGAGCAGTACTTC
TRBV19	TRBJ1-1	.	TRBD1	17	CASSRTGTGVLGTEAFF	TGTGCCAGTAGTAGGACCGGGACAGGGGTCTTAGGAACTGAAGCTTTCTTT
TRBV12-3/TRBV12-4	TRBJ1-1	.	.	13	CASSLRENTEAFF	TGTGCCAGCAGTTTAAGGGAGAACACTGAAGCTTTCTTT
TRBV7-9	TRBJ1-2	.	.	12	CASSLLRYGYTF	TGTGCCAGCAGCTTGCTCCGGTATGGCTACACCTTC
TRBV7-6	TRBJ2-3	.	.	15	CASSPLGLNTDTQYF	TGTGCCAGCAGCCCACTAGGGCTGAACACAGATACGCAGTATTTT
TRBV29-1	TRBJ2-2	.	TRBD2	12	CSAGGGTGELFF	TGCAGCGCTGGCGGGGGGACCGGGGAGCTGTTTTTT
TRBV19	TRBJ1-2	.	.	12	CASSWLSDGYTF	TGTGCCAGTAGTTGGCTGTCAGATGGCTACACCTTC
TRBV7-3	TRBJ2-1	.	.	14	CASSIPGTYNEQFF	TGTGCCAGCAGCATACCCGGGACTTACAATGAGCAGTTCTTC
TRBV5-1	TRBJ1-1	.	TRBD1	14	CASSPQGANTEAFF	TGCGCCAGCAGCCCACAGGGGGCGAACACTGAAGCTTTCTTT
TRBV5-5	TRBJ2-3	.	.	11	CASSPSQTQYF	TGTGCCAGCAGCCCATCTCAGACGCAGTATTTT
TRBV7-2	TRBJ2-5	.	.	16	CASSPGGTTRRETQYF	TGTGCCAGCAGCCCTGGGGGGACAACGAGGCGAGAGACCCAGTACTTC
TRBV5-1	TRBJ1-1	.	.	14	CASSLVGGNTEAFF	TGCGCCAGCAGCTTGGTAGGGGGAAACACTGAAGCTTTCTTT
TRBV19	TRBJ1-1	.	TRBD1	16	CASSSGGTGGYTEAFF	TGTGCCAGTAGTTCTGGTGGGACAGGGGGCTACACTGAAGCTTTCTTT
TRBV19	TRBJ1-1	.	.	12	CASSLFGRRAFF	TGTGCCAGTAGTCTGTTTGGGAGGCGAGCTTTCTTT
TRBV6-5	TRBJ1-5	.	.	11	CASSLGGEEHF	TGTGCCAGCAGCCTCGGCGGAGAAGAGCATTTT
TRBV5-4	TRBJ1-1	.	.	15	CASSLEAGVLTEAFF	TGTGCCAGCAGCTTGGAGGCAGGGGTACTCACTGAAGCTTTCTTT
TRBV5-6	TRBJ2-7	.	.	12	CASSPSSSEQYF	TGTGCCAGCAGCCCCTCTAGCTCCGAGCAGTACTTC
TRBV9	TRBJ2-2	.	.	15	CASRPAGLYTGELFF	TGTGCCAGCAGGCCGGCGGGGCTGTACACCGGGGAGCTGTTTTTT
TRBV11-2	TRBJ1-1	.	TRBD1	13	CASSLAPGQAAFF	TGTGCCAGCAGCTTAGCCCCGGGACAGGCGGCTTTCTTT
TRBV30	TRBJ2-7	.	TRBD1	13	CAWSLGTVYEQYF	TGTGCCTGGTCCCTTGGGACAGTTTACGAGCAGTACTTC
TRBV20-1	TRBJ2-5	.	.	14	CSASLVRGAETQYF	TGCAGTGCTAGTTTGGTGCGGGGTGCGGAGACCCAGTACTTC
TRBV18	TRBJ1-2	.	.	16	CASSPPNRGLNNGYTF	TGTGCCAGCTCACCGCCGAACCGGGGGCTCAACAATGGCTACACCTTC
TRBV28	TRBJ2-7	.	.	14	CASWRGGTSYEQYF	TGTGCCAGCTGGCGGGGCGGGACCTCCTACGAGCAGTACTTC
TRBV7-6	TRBJ2-7	.	TRBD1	13	CASTDRDGYEQYF	TGTGCCAGCACCGACAGGGACGGGTACGAGCAGTACTTC
TRBV28	TRBJ2-5	.	TRBD1	15	CASSFGGQAAETQYF	TGTGCCAGCAGTTTCGGTGGACAGGCAGCGGAGACCCAGTACTTC
TRBV5-8	TRBJ2-4	.	TRBD2	16	CASSLLPSGRADIQYF	TGTGCCAGCAGCTTGCTCCCGAGCGGGAGGGCAGACATTCAGTACTTC
TRBV3-1/TRBV3-2	TRBJ1-1	once	.	14	CASSLRERGTEAFF	TGTGCCAGCAGCCTAAGGGAAAGGGGCACTGAAGCTTTCTTT
TRBV6-2/TRBV6-3	TRBJ1-1	.	.	12	CASSWVETEAFF	TGTGCCAGCAGTTGGGTTGAAACTGAAGCTTTCTTT
TRBV10-3	TRBJ2-1	once	TRBD2	20	CAISESGGTSGRAGYNEQFF	TGTGCCATCAGTGAGTCTGGTGGGACTAGCGGGAGGGCCGGGTACAATGAGCAGTTCTTC
TRBV3-1/TRBV3-2	TRBJ2-1	.	TRBD2	15	CASSQGAGDSYEQFF	TGTGCCAGCAGCCAAGGAGCGGGAGATAGCTATGAGCAGTTCTTC